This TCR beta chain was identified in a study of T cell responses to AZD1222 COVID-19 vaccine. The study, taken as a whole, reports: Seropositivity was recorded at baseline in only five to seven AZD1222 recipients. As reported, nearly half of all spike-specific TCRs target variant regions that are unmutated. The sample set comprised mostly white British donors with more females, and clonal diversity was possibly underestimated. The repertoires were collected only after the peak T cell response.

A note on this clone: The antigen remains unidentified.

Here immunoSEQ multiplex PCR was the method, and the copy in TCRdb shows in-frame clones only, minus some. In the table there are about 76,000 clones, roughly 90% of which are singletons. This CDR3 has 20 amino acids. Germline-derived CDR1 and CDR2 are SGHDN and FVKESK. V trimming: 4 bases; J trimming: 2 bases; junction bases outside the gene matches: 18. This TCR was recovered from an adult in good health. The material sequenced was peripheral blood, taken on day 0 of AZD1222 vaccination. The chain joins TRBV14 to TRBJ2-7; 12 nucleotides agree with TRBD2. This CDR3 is CASSPRLWASGRADPYEQYF. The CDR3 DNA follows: TGTGCCAGCAGCCCAAGGTTATGGGCTAGCGGGAGGGCCGACCCCTACGAGCAGTACTTC.